Presented here are 20 T cell receptor beta chains from one specimen sequenced in a study of Ad26.COV2.S vaccination and SARS-CoV-2 variants. Clones were sequenced by immunoSEQ multiplex PCR, and TCRdb holds only the in-frame ones, with some missing. Counted here are over 110,000 clones, about nine tenths occurring once; the ten biggest clones make up approximately 5.1%. Specimen: peripheral blood, collected after recovery from COVID-19. These TCRs come from a human donor who had recovered from COVID-19.

The chain carries TRBV7-9 and TRBJ2-5; the D call may be TRBD1 or TRBD2 (5 bases each). With 4 bases removed from V and 2 bases from J, the gap between germline ends came to 14 bases. The CDR3 runs 15 residues. Germline V CDR1 and CDR2: SEHNR, FQNEAQ (reference sequence). The CDR3 here is CASSYQDEGQETQYF. CDR3 coding DNA: TGTGCCAGCAGCTATCAAGACGAGGGGCAAGAGACCCAGTACTTC. The variable domain in full, completed from reference TRBV7-9 and TRBJ2-5, reads DTGVSQNPRHKITKRGQNVTFRCDPISEHNRLYWYRQTLGQGPEFLTYFQNEAQLEKSRLLSDRFSAERPKGSFSTLEIQRTEQGDSAMYLCASSYQDEGQETQYFGPGTRLLVL.

The chain employs TRBV11-2 and TRBJ1-5, with a tentative D call TRBD1 (6 bases). This CDR3 is 12 amino acids long. Trimming removed 5 bases from V and 6 bases from J, with 8 bases in between. Germline V gives CDR1 SGHAT, CDR2 FQNNGV. CDR3 sequence (DNA): TGTGCCAGCAGCACCAGGGGTCAGCCCCAGCATTTT. It codes for CASSTRGQPQHF.

The gene calls are TRBV28 and TRBJ1-2; 7 nucleotides match TRBD1. The CDR3 is 13 residues long. Unmatched junction bases numbered 4, after V lost 5 bases and J lost 4 bases. From germline, CDR1 is MDHEN and CDR2 SYDVKM. For the CDR3, the DNA is TGTGCCAGCAGTGGGGACAGACCCTATGGCTACACCTTC. Protein sequence: CASSGDRPYGYTF.

The chain has TRBV18 and TRBJ1-3; D is undetermined. The germline V gene encodes CDR1 KGHSH and CDR2 LQKENI. The CDR3 length is 13 residues. Between the trimmed V and J ends, which lost 2 bases and 8 bases, there was a span of 10 bases. The CDR3 DNA sequence: TGTGCCAGCTCACCAACAAGACGAGACACCATATATTTT. It codes for CASSPTRRDTIYF.

The chain carries TRBV10-1 and TRBJ2-1, with 7 bases that match TRBD1. CDR1 and CDR2 from the germline V gene are WNHNN and SYGVQD (reference sequence). The V segment lost 4 bases and the J segment 7 bases; nucleotides outside the gene matches: 10. This CDR3 is built from 15 residues. The CDR3 nucleotides are TGCGCCAGCAGTGGGGTCGGGCAGGGGGAAAATGAGCAGTTCTTC. This gives the protein CASSGVGQGENEQFF.

The rearrangement uses TRBV6-6 and TRBJ2-7, with 8 nucleotides matching TRBD2. CDR1 MNHNY and CDR2 SVGAGI come from the germline V gene (reference sequence). The CDR3 spans 17 residues. Trimming removed 5 bases from V and 4 bases from J; junction bases left unmatched: 16. CDR3 sequence: CASSQWTSSGLVYEQYF. The CDR3, as DNA: TGTGCCAGCAGTCAGTGGACATCGTCGGGACTAGTATACGAGCAGTACTTC.

The V call is TRBV29-1, the J call TRBJ2-7; no firm D call. This CDR3 is 10 amino acids long. V lost 5 bases, J lost 5 bases, and 7 bases lay in between. Looked up from germline, CDR1 is SQVTM and CDR2 is ANQGSEA. Here the CDR3 DNA reads TGCAGCGTTCCTCCACACGAGCAGTACTTC. Translated: CSVPPHEQYF.

This chain connects TRBV19 to TRBJ1-5; the D is unclear. The CDR3 covers 13 residues. The V end lost 3 bases, the J end lost 7 bases, and 10 bases lay between the germline ends. Germline lookup yields CDR1 LNHDA and CDR2 SQIVND (reference sequence). CDR3 DNA sequence: TGTGCCAGTAGTATCATGAACGTGCAGCCCCAGCATTTT. This translates into CASSIMNVQPQHF. The full variable domain, its missing parts supplied by reference TRBV19 and TRBJ1-5, is DGGITQSPKYLFRKEGQNVTLSCEQNLNHDAMYWYRQDPGQGLRLIYYSQIVNDFQKGDIAEGYSVSREKKESFPLTVTSAQKNPTAFYLCASSIMNVQPQHFGDGTRLSIL.

The chain employs TRBV3-1 (or the pseudogene TRBV3-2) and TRBJ2-7, with 9 nucleotides matching TRBD1. Looked up from germline, CDR1 is LGHDT and CDR2 is YNNKEL (reference sequence). Trimming at V came to 2 bases and at J to 6 bases, leaving 14 bases not matched to a gene. This CDR3 region has 17 residues. The CDR3, as DNA: TGTGCCAGCAGCCAACTCAATCCGGGACAGGGACTCTCCGAGCAGTACTTC. This gives the protein CASSQLNPGQGLSEQYF.

The CDR3 loop reads CASSQQRLLVRGRETQYF. The CDR3 coding sequence is TGTGCCAGCAGCCAGCAACGACTTCTGGTCAGGGGGAGAGAGACCCAGTACTTC. The chain is built from TRBV14 and TRBJ2-5; 7 positions match TRBD1. Germline V gene lookup returns CDR1 SGHDN and CDR2 FVKESK. V dropped 3 bases and J dropped 4; count of bases not matched to a gene: 17. The CDR3 loop spans 18 amino acids.

The chain couples TRBV14 to TRBJ1-6; D call uncertain. Trimming left V 0 bases short and J 6 bases short, with 15 bases between. The length of the CDR3 is 17 residues. CDR1 and CDR2 from the germline V gene are SGHDN and FVKESK. The CDR3 DNA sequence: TGTGCCAGCAGCCAAGACGTCCCTGGCCGTCTTAATTCACCCCTCCACTTT. Amino acid sequence: CASSQDVPGRLNSPLHF.

The chain is built from TRBV5-6 and TRBJ2-2; 12 nucleotides line up with TRBD2. The ends lost 3 bases at V and 2 bases at J; junction bases unmatched: 5. The CDR3 extends over 17 amino acids. Germline loops: CDR1 SGHDT, CDR2 YYEEEE. The CDR3 here is CASSSGTSGRNTGELFF. The CDR3 DNA follows: TGTGCCAGCAGCTCCGGGACTAGCGGGCGAAACACCGGGGAGCTGTTTTTT.

This clone was counted only a few times. The genes are TRBV14 and TRBJ1-2; D not resolved. This CDR3 spans 13 amino acids. Between the trimmed V and J ends, which lost 1 base and 8 bases, there was a span of 11 bases. CDR1 is SGHDN and CDR2 is FVKESK in the germline V gene. The CDR3 reads CASSQVRLDGYTF. The DNA of the CDR3 is TGTGCCAGCAGCCAAGTTCGACTGGACGGCTACACCTTC. The whole variable domain, filled in from reference TRBV14 and TRBJ1-2, reads EAGVTQFPSHSVIEKGQTVTLRCDPISGHDNLYWYRRVMGKEIKFLLHFVKESKQDESGMPNNRFLAERTGGTYSTLKVQPAELEDSGVYFCASSQVRLDGYTFGSGTRLTVV.

This clone occurred once. V usage is TRBV18 and J usage is TRBJ1-5; D is ambiguous. The CDR3 has 17 residues. V lost 3 bases to trimming and J lost 2 bases, with 17 bases between them. The V gene's germline CDR1 is KGHSH and CDR2 LQKENI. The CDR3 DNA reads as TGTGCCAGCTCACCCACCCCTGGGGTCGGGGGCAATCAGCCCCAGCATTTT. Its translation is CASSPTPGVGGNQPQHF.

The chain has TRBV30 and TRBJ1-1, with 7 bases aligning to TRBD1. In germline, CDR1 is GTSNPN, CDR2 SVGIG (reference sequence). After removal of 3 bases from V and 4 bases from J, the junction contained 5 bases not matched to a gene. CDR3 length equals 13 residues. CDR3 bases: TGTGCCTGGAGCGTACAGGGGCCCACTGAAGCTTTCTTT. Amino acids: CAWSVQGPTEAFF. Complete variable domain (other parts from reference TRBV30 and TRBJ1-1): SQTIHQWPATLVQPVGSPLSLECTVEGTSNPNLYWYRQAAGRGLQLLFYSVGIGQISSEVPQNLSASRPQDRQFILSSKKLLLSDSGFYLCAWSVQGPTEAFFGQGTRLTVV.

The V call is TRBV6-2 or TRBV6-3, the J call TRBJ2-3; 8 positions match TRBD1. The J segment lost 4 bases and the V segment lost 2 bases, leaving 8 bases of the junction unmatched. The CDR3 consists of 16 residues. Germline lookup yields CDR1 MNHEY and CDR2 SVGEGT. The CDR3 coding sequence is TGTGCCAGCAGTTACCCTGACAGGGGTAGGTCAGATACGCAGTATTTT. Encoded protein: CASSYPDRGRSDTQYF.

Only a few counts were recorded for this clone. This chain connects TRBV11-2 to TRBJ1-2; D not resolved. V lost 4 bases to trimming and J lost 8 bases, with 14 bases between them. The CDR3 spans 13 residues. Germline lookup yields CDR1 SGHAT and CDR2 FQNNGV. CDR3 amino acids: CASSSRGEEGYTF. CDR3 nucleotide sequence: TGTGCCAGCAGCTCCCGAGGTGAAGAAGGCTACACCTTC.

This chain uses TRBV5-1 with TRBJ1-1; D is possibly TRBD1 (5 bases). V lost 8 bases and J lost 2, with 16 bases in between. The CDR3 extends over 14 amino acids. Germline CDR1 and CDR2: SGHRS and YFSETQ. CDR3 in amino acids: CASNAPGLNTEAFF. The CDR3 DNA sequence: TGCGCCAGTAATGCCCCGGGACTCAACACTGAAGCTTTCTTT.

The chain couples TRBV2 to TRBJ1-2; D may be TRBD1 (6 bases). Germline V CDR1 and CDR2: SNHLY, FYNNEI. This CDR3 has 14 residues. V lost 6 bases and J 0 bases, leaving 11 bases between the germline ends. The CDR3 sequence: CASRQTGTNYGYTF. For the CDR3, the DNA is TGTGCCAGCAGACAGACAGGAACTAACTATGGCTACACCTTC.

Written as DNA, the CDR3 is TGTGCCAGCAGCCCCGGGTTCTCCTACGAGCAGTACTTC. Amino acids: CASSPGFSYEQYF. This rearrangement joins TRBV28 to TRBJ2-7, with D hard to call. CDR1 and CDR2 from the germline V gene are MDHEN and SYDVKM. Trimming shortened V by 6 bases and J by 0 bases, and 9 bases separated the two germline ends. This CDR3 has 13 residues.